This entry concerns a single TCR beta chain. What it binds is unknown. The data were produced by immunoSEQ multiplex PCR, yet TCRdb's version contains in-frame clones alone and is incomplete. The repertoire holds about 170,000 clones, with just over 90% as singletons. This CDR3 comprises 16 residues. The V gene end was trimmed by 2 bases and the J gene end by 2 bases; junction bases not matched to a gene: 7. Germline V gene data show CDR1 as SEHNR and CDR2 as FQNEAQ (reference sequence). This specimen comes from a study of T cell responses to AZD1222 COVID-19 vaccine. Study-wide findings and caveats: Clonal diversity was possibly underestimated, and white British individuals and females predominated among donors.

The chain combines TRBV7-9 with TRBJ2-7, with 9 bases that match TRBD1. The TCR originated in an adult in good health. The sequencing here drew on peripheral blood, taken on day 0 of AZD1222 vaccination. As DNA, the CDR3 is TGTGCCAGCAGCTTAATAGGCGGGACAGGGACCTACGAGCAGTACTTC. This sequence encodes CASSLIGGTGTYEQYF. Together with reference TRBV7-9 and TRBJ2-7, the CDR3 gives the full variable domain: DTGVSQNPRHKITKRGQNVTFRCDPISEHNRLYWYRQTLGQGPEFLTYFQNEAQLEKSRLLSDRFSAERPKGSFSTLEIQRTEQGDSAMYLCASSLIGGTGTYEQYFGPGTRLTVT.